This entry concerns a single T cell receptor beta chain. The data derive from a study of blood T cell repertoires in COVID-19. With 2 bases removed from V and 14 bases from J, the gap between germline ends came to 15 bases. CDR3 length: 12 amino acids. Germline V gene lookup returns CDR1 SNHLY and CDR2 FYNNEI. In the authors' methods: Amplified reference gene primers provided the basis for estimating nucleated cell counts. This table comes from immunoSEQ multiplex PCR, and its TCRdb copy is limited to in-frame clones, with some not included. V, J and clone size were drawn from that table, and D and trimming were deduced from the DNA. The data show about 350,000 clones, about nine tenths seen once.

The origin of this receptor is a woman between 55 and 75 years old with COVID-19, enrolled during active disease. Specimen: peripheral blood. The genes are TRBV2 and TRBJ2-5, with TRBD2 as a possible D gene (6 bases). The DNA of the CDR3 is TGTGCCAGCAGTGAATGGGGCGGGGTAGGATACTTC. Translating gives CASSEWGGVGYF.